These 17 T cell receptor beta chains share one sample of origin, sequenced in a study of blood T cell repertoires in COVID-19. Assay used: immunoSEQ multiplex PCR; TCRdb lists only in-frame clones, some missing. The sample holds 200,000 to 300,000 clones, about 89% seen once. The sample comprised peripheral blood. Receptors originate from a woman aged 60 to 75 who had recovered from COVID-19.

The J gene is TRBJ2-1, the V gene TRBV6-5; the D gene is possibly TRBD1 (6 bases). Per germline, CDR1 MNHEY and CDR2 SVGAGI. Trimming stripped 0 bases from V and 7 bases from J, with 7 bases between. This CDR3 has 13 residues. The CDR3 protein is CASSYSRGNEQFF. The CDR3 coding sequence is TGTGCCAGCAGTTACTCGAGGGGGAATGAGCAGTTCTTC.

The V call is TRBV10-3, the J call TRBJ2-2; weak D call: TRBD1 (5 bases). The CDR3 extends over 15 amino acids. CDR1 and CDR2 from the germline V gene are ENHRY and SYGVKD. V dropped 4 bases and J dropped 2 bases, with 11 bases sitting between them. The CDR3 sequence: CAISVQRGNTGELFF. CDR3 nucleotides: TGTGCCATCAGTGTTCAAAGGGGCAACACCGGGGAGCTGTTTTTT.

The V call is TRBV7-2, the J call TRBJ2-5, with 7 bases that match TRBD2. V lost 5 bases, J lost 5 bases, and 11 bases stayed unmatched. Germline CDR1 and CDR2: SGHTA and FQGNSA. This CDR3 region has 15 residues. The CDR3 spells CASSPQRGGGETQYF. The CDR3 coding sequence is TGTGCCAGCAGCCCCCAACGCGGGGGAGGCGAGACCCAGTACTTC.

V and J are TRBV4-1 and TRBJ1-5; D gene ambiguous. V lost 1 base, J lost 4 bases, and 11 bases lay in between. CDR1 is MGHRA, CDR2 YSYEKL, per germline. The CDR3 sequence is 15 residues long. CDR3 in DNA: TGCGCCAGCAGCCAAGTCGGGGAGGGAAATCAGCCCCAGCATTTT. Its translation: CASSQVGEGNQPQHF.

V gene TRBV28 combines with J gene TRBJ2-7, with 7 bases lining up with TRBD2. This CDR3 has 13 residues. Germline CDR1 reads MDHEN; CDR2 reads SYDVKM. The junction had 9 bases not matched to a gene; V was cut back by 5 bases and J by 8 bases. CDR3 sequence (DNA): TGTGCCAGCAGTCCTCCGCGGGGGTACAAGCAGTACTTC. Protein sequence: CASSPPRGYKQYF. Looking up the rest from reference TRBV28 and TRBJ2-7 gives the full variable domain: DVKVTQSSRYLVKRTGEKVFLECVQDMDHENMFWYRQDPGLGLRLIYFSYDVKMKEKGDIPEGYSVSREKKERFSLILESASTNQTSMYLCASSPPRGYKQYFGPGTRLTVT.

The V call is TRBV5-6, the J call TRBJ1-6, with D possibly being TRBD1 (6 bases). This CDR3 region has 19 residues. CDR1 and CDR2 from the germline V gene are SGHDT and YYEEEE. V was shortened by 0 bases and J by 3 bases, with 19 bases between the two germline ends. The CDR3 DNA follows: TGTGCCAGCAGCTTGGAGACGGCACAGGGATTTTACTATAATTCACCCCTCCACTTT. Protein: CASSLETAQGFYYNSPLHF.

The V and J genes are TRBV2 and TRBJ1-2; a weak D match, TRBD1 (6 bases). Deletions cut 4 bases from V and 7 bases from J, with 13 bases between. CDR1 and CDR2 from the germline V gene are SNHLY and FYNNEI. The CDR3 is 13 amino acids. CDR3 in DNA: TGTGCCAGCAGTGCAATTACAGGGACTGGCTACACCTTC. It codes for CASSAITGTGYTF.

The chain recombines TRBV19 with TRBJ2-5; 10 nucleotides agree with TRBD2. J lost 1 base, V lost 1 base, and 6 bases had no gene match. CDR1 LNHDA and CDR2 SQIVND come from the germline V gene (reference sequence). This CDR3 has 17 residues. The CDR3: CASSIGGLADFQETQYF. CDR3 DNA sequence: TGTGCCAGTAGTATAGGTGGACTAGCGGACTTCCAAGAGACCCAGTACTTC.

This chain connects TRBV7-3 to TRBJ2-3; a possible D gene is TRBD2 (6 bases). There are 16 residues in the CDR3. Germline assignment: CDR1 SGHTA and CDR2 FQGTGA. Trimming pared 5 bases from V and 3 bases from J, leaving 18 bases between. The CDR3 nucleotides read TGTGCCAGCAGCACGAAGGGAGGCTTTGGGACAGATACGCAGTATTTT. This gives the protein CASSTKGGFGTDTQYF.

V is TRBV5-4 and J is TRBJ1-2; the match to TRBD1 covers 7 bases. The V gene's germline CDR1 is SGHNT and CDR2 YYREEE (reference sequence). Trimming removed 3 bases from V and 4 bases from J; junction bases left unmatched: 9. CDR3 length: 15 amino acids. CDR3 protein: CASSSPTGMGYGYTF. The CDR3 region has the DNA TGTGCCAGCAGCTCTCCGACAGGGATGGGCTATGGCTACACCTTC.

The V gene is TRBV3-1 (or the pseudogene TRBV3-2), the J gene TRBJ2-5; tentatively, D is TRBD1 (5 bases). CDR3 length equals 13 residues. Germline V gene sequence: CDR1 LGHDT, CDR2 YNNKEL (reference sequence). Trimming removed 3 bases at V and 12 bases at J, with 17 bases between. The chain's CDR3 is CASSQEKDTPKYF. DNA for the CDR3: TGTGCCAGCAGCCAGGAGAAGGACACCCCCAAGTACTTC.

V usage is TRBV7-2 and J usage is TRBJ2-1, with 8 bases lining up with TRBD2. This CDR3 is 16 amino acids long. Losses at the gene ends were 1 base for V and 8 bases for J; bases not matched to a gene: 10. The germline CDR1 and CDR2 sequences are SGHTA and FQGNSA. This CDR3 is CASSLGPGRGAHEQFF. As DNA, the CDR3 is TGTGCCAGCAGCTTAGGGCCTGGGCGGGGGGCGCATGAGCAGTTCTTC.

The V call is TRBV25-1, the J call TRBJ2-5; 7 bases map to TRBD1. Per the germline V gene, CDR1 is MGHDK and CDR2 is SYGVNS. Trimming removed 5 bases from V and 2 bases from J; junction bases left unmatched: 5. This CDR3 comprises 14 residues. The CDR3 DNA reads TGTGCCAGCAGTCCACGACAGGGTCAAGAGACCCAGTACTTC. Its translation is CASSPRQGQETQYF.

The J gene is TRBJ1-5, the V gene TRBV5-6; 7 bases are a match to TRBD1. Germline-derived CDR1 and CDR2 are SGHDT and YYEEEE. V shed 4 bases, J shed 9 bases, and the junction held 13 bases outside the gene matches. The CDR3 runs 15 residues. The CDR3 loop is CASSRTGVVGGPQHF. CDR3 DNA sequence: TGTGCCAGCAGCCGGACAGGCGTCGTTGGCGGGCCCCAGCATTTT. The variable domain in full, with the rest retrieved from reference TRBV5-6 and TRBJ1-5, is DAGVTQSPTHLIKTRGQQVTLRCSPKSGHDTVSWYQQALGQGPQFIFQYYEEEERQRGNFPDRFSGHQFPNYSSELNVNALLLGDSALYLCASSRTGVVGGPQHFGDGTRLSIL.

The gene calls are TRBV6-6 and TRBJ1-1; maybe TRBD1 (5 bases). The V end lost 2 bases, the J end lost 0 bases, and 13 bases lay between the germline ends. Per the germline V gene, CDR1 is MNHNY and CDR2 is SVGAGI (reference sequence). The CDR3 spans 16 residues. CDR3 in DNA: TGTGCCAGCAGTTACGCCGTAGGGGCCATGAACACTGAAGCTTTCTTT. The encoded protein is CASSYAVGAMNTEAFF.

This clone was seen only a few times. The germline gene is not matched at one end of the junction; a read error may be the cause. The chain joins TRBV7-7 to TRBJ2-5; 11 nucleotides agree with TRBD2. The germline CDR1 and CDR2 sequences are SSHAT and FNYEAQ (reference sequence). The CDR3 length is 18 residues. CDR3 sequence (DNA): TGTGCTAGCAGCCTAACTCACTCCGGGACTAGCGGAGGAGAGACCCAGTACTTC. Its protein is CASSLTHSGTSGGETQYF.

This clone was detected a few times. The V and J genes are TRBV9 and TRBJ1-4, with a possible D match to TRBD1 (6 bases). With 0 bases removed from V and 8 bases from J, the gap between germline ends came to 14 bases. The CDR3 loop spans 15 amino acids. CDR1 SGDLS and CDR2 YYNGEE come from the germline V gene. CDR3 protein: CASSVAPGVEEKLFF. CDR3 DNA sequence: TGTGCCAGCAGCGTAGCTCCAGGGGTCGAAGAAAAACTGTTTTTT.